Listed below are T cell receptor beta chains from one sample, sequenced in a study of blood T cell repertoires in COVID-19. The repertoire was sequenced with immunoSEQ multiplex PCR; TCRdb's copy has only in-frame clones and lacks some. Found here are 150,000 to 200,000 clones, about 87% of them singletons; the top ten hold under 4.5%. Sequencing was performed on peripheral blood. The receptors shown here come from a woman in her 30s with acute or convalescent COVID-19. The CDR3 runs from the conserved cysteine through the conserved F or W. A D gene is named only where the DNA matches it firmly. Not all rows give a size; the values are once, few, many and, for expanded clones, a class.

v_call	cdr3_length	clone_size	d_call	j_call	cdr3_aa	cdr3_nt
TRBV18	15	-	-	TRBJ2-3	CASSPSGGGTDTQYF	TGTGCCAGCTCACCCTCTGGGGGCGGCACAGATACGCAGTATTTT
TRBV19	14	-	TRBD1	TRBJ2-3	CATKVRGSTDTQYF	TGTGCCACTAAAGTCAGGGGGTCCACAGATACGCAGTATTTT
TRBV10-3	14	-	-	TRBJ2-7	CAISATTAGNEQYF	TGTGCCATCAGTGCCACAACGGCGGGAAACGAGCAGTACTTC
TRBV9	16	-	TRBD2	TRBJ2-2	CASSVVPAGLTGELFF	TGTGCCAGCAGCGTAGTTCCAGCGGGGCTAACCGGGGAGCTGTTTTTT
TRBV12-3/TRBV12-4	13	-	TRBD1	TRBJ2-7	CASSRDRSYEQYF	TGTGCCAGCAGCAGGGACAGGTCATACGAGCAGTACTTC
TRBV28	13	-	-	TRBJ1-2	CASSFGTIYGYTF	TGTGCCAGCAGTTTCGGGACAATCTATGGCTACACCTTC
TRBV12-5	14	-	TRBD1	TRBJ1-1	CASGPDRGFAEAFF	TGTGCTAGTGGACCAGACAGGGGTTTCGCTGAAGCTTTCTTT
TRBV5-1	15	-	TRBD2	TRBJ2-1	CASSLLTSGNNEQFF	TGCGCCAGCAGCTTACTGACTAGCGGGAACAATGAGCAGTTCTTC
TRBV29-1	13	-	TRBD1	TRBJ1-2	CSVATGVVYGYTF	TGCAGCGTCGCGACAGGGGTCGTCTATGGCTACACCTTC
TRBV11-2	15	-	-	TRBJ1-6	CASSLNSLGGPPLHF	TGTGCCAGCAGCCTTAACTCTCTAGGGGGACCACCCCTCCACTTT
TRBV6-5	13	-	-	TRBJ1-1	CASGSQVNTEAFF	TGTGCCAGCGGTAGTCAAGTTAACACTGAAGCTTTCTTT
TRBV6-5	15	once	-	TRBJ2-3	CASSYATQGTDTQYF	TGTGCCAGCAGTTACGCTACCCAGGGCACAGATACGCAGTATTTT
TRBV10-2	11	-	-	TRBJ1-2	CASSGPYGYTF	TGCGCCAGCAGTGGTCCCTACGGCTACACCTTC
TRBV6-5	11	-	-	TRBJ2-7	CASGRMDEQYF	TGTGCCAGCGGGAGGATGGACGAGCAGTACTTC
TRBV28	12	-	-	TRBJ1-2	CASSSQGYGYTF	TGTGCCAGCAGTTCCCAGGGGTATGGCTACACCTTC
TRBV6-6	11	-	-	TRBJ2-1	CASSAFSEQFF	TGTGCCAGCAGTGCGTTTAGTGAGCAGTTCTTC
TRBV6-5	12	-	-	TRBJ1-6	CASRGGNSPLHF	TGTGCCAGCAGGGGAGGAAATTCACCCCTCCACTTT
TRBV28	13	-	-	TRBJ1-1	CASSPPTHYQAFF	TGTGCCAGCAGTCCCCCGACACATTACCAAGCTTTCTTT
TRBV18	14	-	-	TRBJ1-5	CASSNQGSNQPQHF	TGTGCCAGCTCAAATCAGGGGAGCAATCAGCCCCAGCATTTT
TRBV28	16	once	-	TRBJ1-1	CASSLAGARANTEAFF	TGTGCCAGCAGTTTAGCGGGGGCGCGGGCGAACACTGAAGCTTTCTTT
TRBV5-1	14	once	TRBD1	TRBJ1-4	CASSLWTGAEKLFF	TGCGCCAGCAGCCTCTGGACAGGGGCTGAAAAACTGTTTTTT
TRBV18	13	-	TRBD1	TRBJ1-2	CASSPRDSLGYTF	TGTGCCAGCTCACCAAGGGACAGCCTTGGCTACACCTTC
TRBV7-8	12	-	-	TRBJ2-3	CASSPHGHTQYF	TGTGCCAGCAGCCCCCATGGCCATACGCAGTATTTT
TRBV5-1	15	-	-	TRBJ2-1	CASSLAGTDTNEQFF	TGCGCCAGCAGCTTGGCCGGGACTGACACCAATGAGCAGTTCTTC
TRBV19	15	-	-	TRBJ2-2	CASSTTRISTGELFF	TGTGCCAGTAGTACCACTAGGATAAGTACCGGGGAGCTGTTTTTT
TRBV4-1	18	-	TRBD2	TRBJ2-1	CASSQSLRRGSGRVSQFF	TGCGCCAGCAGCCAAAGTCTCCGACGTGGTAGCGGGAGAGTATCCCAGTTCTTC
TRBV30	12	-	-	TRBJ1-6	CASQTDNSPLHF	TGTGCCTCACAGACCGATAATTCACCCCTCCACTTT
TRBV29-1	11	-	TRBD2	TRBJ2-7	CNEREIRGQYF	TGCAACGAGCGGGAGATTCGCGGGCAGTACTTC
TRBV6-5	14	-	-	TRBJ1-6	CASSSTGLWSPLHF	TGTGCCAGCAGTTCCACAGGGCTATGGTCACCCCTCCACTTT
TRBV10-3	14	-	-	TRBJ2-7	CAISDRQGQAEQYF	TGTGCCATCAGTGACCGGCAGGGTCAGGCCGAGCAGTACTTC
TRBV30	10	-	-	TRBJ1-1	CALLDSKTFF	TGTGCCTTACTGGACAGTAAAACTTTCTTT
TRBV20-1	11	-	-	TRBJ1-2	CSVWTYYGYTF	TGCAGTGTCTGGACTTACTATGGCTACACCTTC
TRBV9	14	-	TRBD2	TRBJ2-7	CASSRGGQNYEQYF	TGTGCCAGCAGCCGGGGAGGGCAGAACTACGAGCAGTACTTC
TRBV5-6	14	few	TRBD1	TRBJ1-1	CASSYRDRSTEAFF	TGTGCCAGCAGCTACCGGGACAGGAGCACTGAAGCTTTCTTT
TRBV5-1	12	-	-	TRBJ2-4	CASGPGMDIQYF	TGCGCCAGCGGCCCGGGGATGGACATTCAGTACTTC
TRBV3-1/TRBV3-2	16	few	-	TRBJ1-1	CASSQGFGGMPTEAFF	TGTGCCAGCAGCCAAGGGTTCGGAGGAATGCCCACTGAAGCTTTCTTT
TRBV18	15	-	-	TRBJ2-3	CASSRASLSTDTQYF	TGTGCCAGCTCACGCGCTAGCCTTAGCACAGATACGCAGTATTTT
TRBV4-2	19	-	TRBD2	TRBJ2-3	CASSLRYDGLAGGADTQYF	TGTGCCAGCAGCCTAAGATACGATGGACTAGCGGGAGGGGCAGATACGCAGTATTTT
TRBV30	13	-	TRBD1	TRBJ1-1	CAWTIRGQGFVFF	TGTGCCTGGACCATCAGGGGACAGGGGTTCGTTTTCTTT